This is a list of T cell receptor beta chains from one sample in a study of identical twins. TCRdb called the 5' RACE reads again in MiXCR, with one record for every CDR3 protein. The sample has around 1.7 million distinct CDR3 sequences, under 35% seen once. Sequencing input: cord blood. The origin of the receptors is a newborn girl in good health. CDR3s include the opening cysteine and the closing phenylalanine or tryptophan.

18	TRBV6-2/TRBV6-3	-	CASSYAVTRGGSSYEQYF
14	TRBV5-6	TRBJ2-3	CASSLFGSTDTQYF
16	TRBV5-6	TRBJ2-1	CASSHRTSGGAHEQFF
13	TRBV24-1	TRBJ2-7	CATSDGTPYEQYF
14	TRBV20-1	-	CSARGDGGTYEQYF
14	TRBV14	TRBJ2-1	CASSQDSSGGERFF
15	TRBV18	TRBJ2-3	CASSPRDEGTDTQYF
14	TRBV2	TRBJ2-5	CASLSTSHPTGQYF
15	TRBV27	TRBJ2-1	CASSLLAGLNNEQFF
15	TRBV12-3/TRBV12-4	TRBJ2-1	CASSLAGGNHNEQFF
13	TRBV6-1	TRBJ1-2	CASGEDRTGGYTF
16	TRBV6-1	TRBJ2-1	CASSELVSGTYNEQFF
13	TRBV6-2/TRBV6-3	TRBJ2-3	CASDGGRTDTQYF
14	TRBV25-1	TRBJ1-3	CASSVLSSGNTIYF
17	TRBV20-1	TRBJ2-3	CSARDLGTSGSTDTQYF
14	TRBV20-1	TRBJ2-1	CSVSSGGARNEQFF
13	TRBV2	TRBJ2-5	CASTRQLQETQYF
13	TRBV7-6	TRBJ2-5	CASANRLQETQYF
16	TRBV7-7	TRBJ1-2	CASSLMSNRAEYGYTF
15	TRBV27	TRBJ2-4	CASSDSGGSKNIQYF
14	TRBV5-1	TRBJ1-2	CASSLKFRNYGYTF
15	TRBV20-1	TRBJ2-1	CSAYSGGHTYNEQFF
13	TRBV7-2	TRBJ2-3	CASSRRNSDTQYF
14	TRBV6-6	TRBJ1-4	CASSYKSGAGKLFF
12	TRBV20-1	TRBJ2-3	CSAWGGTDTQYF
14	TRBV20-1	TRBJ2-1	CSATGTSRYNEQFF
14	TRBV20-1	TRBJ1-2	CSARDGGVGGGYTF
11	TRBV3-1	TRBJ1-4	CASSQGIGLFF
15	TRBV28	-	CASSLGQGEGYEQYF
18	TRBV28	TRBJ1-1	CASSSVTGTREENTEAFF
14	TRBV20-1	TRBJ2-3	CSASGQGAGDTQYF
13	TRBV27	TRBJ1-6	CASSLDSLPPLHF
14	TRBV25-1	TRBJ2-3	CASSEPGRTDTQYF
15	TRBV12-3/TRBV12-4	TRBJ2-1	CASSRVGGAYNEQFF
14	TRBV29-1	TRBJ2-1	CSVQDRGSYNEQFF
13	TRBV10-3	TRBJ2-5	CAITRGAAETQYF
14	TRBV6-1	-	CASRNGGTYNEQYF
11	TRBV20-1	TRBJ2-5	CSGRLQETQYF